This note documents a single T cell receptor (beta chain) sequence. Its cognate antigen is unknown. CDR1 is SGHTA and CDR2 is FQGNSA in the germline V gene. V gave up 1 base and J gave up 5 bases, with 11 bases separating them. This CDR3 is built from 14 residues. Treatment reported: approximately nine-day PBMC culture with coronavirus spike peptide pools or control peptides (ViraFEST assay). ViraFEST used peptide pools to expand antigen-specific T cells and subsequently sequenced their TCRs. This sample is part of a study of vaccination and CD4 T cells after COVID-19. The assay that was used to sequence DNA from cultured CD4+ T cells was the Oncomine TCR Beta short-read assay. TCRdb itself ran the PCR reads through MiXCR, one entry per CDR3 protein. The sample consists of about 15,000 distinct CDR3 sequences, 65% to 75% of them appearing once. Points from the study as a whole: Among reactive clones from convalescent patients, a median roughly 85% appeared only post-vaccination.

The chain has TRBV7-2 and TRBJ2-5; D gene ambiguous. This TCR was recovered from a human donor who had recovered from COVID-19. The sample comprised CD4+ T cells from blood, cultured in vitro. This CDR3 reads CASSLGPRMETQYF. CDR3 in DNA: TGTGCCAGCAGCTTAGGTCCCAGGATGGAGACCCAGTACTTC. Using reference TRBV7-2 and TRBJ2-5 for the parts outside the CDR3, the full variable domain is GAGVSQSPSNKVTEKGKDVELRCDPISGHTALYWYRQSLGQGLEFLIYFQGNSAPDKSGLPSDRFSAERTGGSVSTLTIQRTQQEDSAVYLCASSLGPRMETQYFGPGTRLLVL.